This passage covers 11 T cell receptor beta chains from one sample sequenced in a study of Graves' ophthalmopathy and Graves' hyperthyroidism (dated by TCRdb to 2016 to 2018). Sequenced using an Illumina HiSeq 2000. For repertoire sequencing, TCR beta CDR3 regions were amplified from RNA transcripts. The first round was an RT-PCR using HTBI primers with the Qiagen OneStep RT-PCR kit, and this first round was followed by a second-round multiplex PCR, then size selection and purification. Through fastp at Q25 and MiXCR, TCRdb rebuilt clones from the public reads, retaining in-frame beta chains. CDR3 protein sequences are deduplicated, and each keeps its most common genes and DNA. Within this sample are a few hundred thousand distinct CDR3 sequences, with around 21% of them counted one time only. Around 3.1% of the sample comes from the top ten. The specimen sequenced was peripheral blood. The receptor source for this set is a woman under 30 with stable Graves' hyperthyroidism. Donor details come from another sample of the same person, matched by shared clones.

This clonotype was observed at least ten times. The rearrangement uses TRBV12-3 or TRBV12-4 and TRBJ2-7; unclear D gene. The CDR3 has 14 amino acids. Trimming left V 2 bases short and J 2 bases short, with 10 bases between. The CDR3, as DNA: TGTGCCAGCAGTTTAATCCAGGTTCCCTACGAGCAGTACTTC. Encoded protein: CASSLIQVPYEQYF.

This clonotype was seen just once. The chain couples TRBV20-1 to TRBJ1-1, with 7 bases lining up with TRBD1. The V segment lost 3 bases and the J segment 11 bases; nucleotides outside the gene matches: 15. This CDR3 region has 14 residues. From germline, CDR1 is DFQATT and CDR2 SNEGSKA (reference sequence). The DNA for the CDR3 is TGCAGTGCTAGGGAAATACAGGGGCCCCTTCGGGCTTTCTTT. It codes for CSAREIQGPLRAFF.

This clonotype was seen a few times. A much bigger clone sits one base away, suggesting this may be a read error. The chain links TRBV6-5 to TRBJ2-7; no reliable D call. Between the trimmed V and J ends, which lost 2 bases and 2 bases, there was a span of 7 bases. This CDR3 spans 13 amino acids. Germline assignment: CDR1 MNHEY and CDR2 SVGAGI. The CDR3 nucleotides are TGTGCCAGCAGTTACCAGATCGCCTACGAGCAGTACTTC. This codes for CASSYQIAYEQYF.

This clonotype was detected a few times. The chain couples TRBV6-1 to TRBJ1-2, with D maybe TRBD1 (6 bases). With 0 bases removed from V and 2 bases from J, the gap between germline ends came to 10 bases. This CDR3 contains 15 residues. The V gene's germline CDR1 is MNHNS and CDR2 SASEGT. The CDR3 is CASSEAAGGNYGYTF. Written as DNA, the CDR3 is TGTGCCAGCAGTGAAGCCGCCGGGGGCAACTATGGCTACACCTTC.

V gene TRBV12-3 or TRBV12-4 combines with J gene TRBJ1-5; D unresolved. This CDR3 contains 11 residues. Trimming pared 6 bases from V and 5 bases from J, leaving 5 bases between. The CDR3 loop reads CASRPDQPQHF. The DNA of the CDR3 is TGTGCCAGCAGACCCGATCAGCCCCAGCATTTT.

There are many counts of this clonotype. The chain links TRBV19 to TRBJ2-4; 8 bases match TRBD2. Germline CDR1 is LNHDA and CDR2 is SQIVND (reference sequence). CDR3 length: 17 amino acids. Trimming at V came to 7 bases and at J to 0 bases, leaving 11 bases not matched to a gene. Here the CDR3 DNA reads TGTGCCAGTAACAATGGCGGGAGGCTCTTAGCCAAAAACATTCAGTACTTC. Translating gives CASNNGGRLLAKNIQYF.

This clonotype was found many times. The chain has TRBV6-5 and TRBJ1-1; 7 bases fit TRBD1. The V segment lost 6 bases and the J segment 0 bases; nucleotides outside the gene matches: 1. Germline-derived CDR1 and CDR2 are MNHEY and SVGAGI. The CDR3 contains 13 residues. The CDR3 coding sequence is TGTGCCAGCAGACAGGGGTTGAACACTGAAGCTTTCTTT. It codes for CASRQGLNTEAFF.

A single count supports this clonotype. The chain combines TRBV6-5 with TRBJ2-7; 14 bases fit TRBD2. The CDR3 has 17 amino acids. The trim removed 0 bases at V and 3 bases at J, leaving 4 bases unmatched. Per the germline V gene, CDR1 is MNHEY and CDR2 is SVGAGI. In nucleotides, the CDR3 is TGTGCCAGCAGTTACTCGGGACTAGCGGGGGTAAGCTACGAGCAGTACTTC. Protein sequence: CASSYSGLAGVSYEQYF.

This rearrangement joins TRBV6-1 to TRBJ1-1; D may be TRBD1 (5 bases). V lost 6 bases, J lost 1 base, and 18 bases lay in between. CDR1 and CDR2 (germline): MNHNS, SASEGT. The CDR3 runs to 16 residues. This CDR3 reads CASSQAGYTKNTEAFF. The CDR3 nucleotides read TGTGCCAGCAGCCAGGCAGGGTATACAAAGAACACTGAAGCTTTCTTT.

The gene calls are TRBV6-1 and TRBJ2-7; 12 positions agree with TRBD2. CDR1 MNHNS and CDR2 SASEGT come from the germline V gene. This CDR3 is built from 14 residues. The CDR3 here is CASTWTSGNYEQYV. In nucleotides, the CDR3 is TGTGCCAGCACGTGGACTAGCGGGAACTACGAGCAGTACGTG.

In its sample, this clonotype was seen many times. J is TRBJ1-5 and V is TRBV7-2, with unresolved D. This CDR3 spans 14 amino acids. Trimming pared 5 bases from V and 3 bases from J, leaving 11 bases between. The germline V gene encodes CDR1 SGHTA and CDR2 FQGNSA. CDR3 coding DNA: TGTGCCAGCAGCCAGGACGGACTCAATCAGCCCCAGCATTTT. Translation: CASSQDGLNQPQHF. The full variable domain, completed using reference TRBV7-2 and TRBJ1-5, is GAGVSQSPSNKVTEKGKDVELRCDPISGHTALYWYRQSLGQGLEFLIYFQGNSAPDKSGLPSDRFSAERTGGSVSTLTIQRTQQEDSAVYLCASSQDGLNQPQHFGDGTRLSIL.